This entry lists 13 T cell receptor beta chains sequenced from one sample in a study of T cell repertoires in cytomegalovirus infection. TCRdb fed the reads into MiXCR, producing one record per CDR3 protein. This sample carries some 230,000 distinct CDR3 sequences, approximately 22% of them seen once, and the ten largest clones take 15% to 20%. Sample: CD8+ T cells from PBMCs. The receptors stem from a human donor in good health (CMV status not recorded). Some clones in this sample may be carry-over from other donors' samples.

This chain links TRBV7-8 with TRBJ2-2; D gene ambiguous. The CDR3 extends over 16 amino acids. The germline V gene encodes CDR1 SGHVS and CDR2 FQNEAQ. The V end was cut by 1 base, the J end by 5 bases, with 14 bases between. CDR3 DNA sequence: TGTGCCAGCAGCTTAGAAAGGGCGCGATGGACCGGGGAGCTGTTTTTT. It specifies CASSLERARWTGELFF. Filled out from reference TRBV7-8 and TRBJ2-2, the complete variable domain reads GAGVSQSPRYKVAKRGQDVALRCDPISGHVSLFWYQQALGQGPEFLTYFQNEAQLDKSGLPSDRFFAERPEGSVSTLKIQRTQQEDSAVYLCASSLERARWTGELFFGEGSRLTVL.

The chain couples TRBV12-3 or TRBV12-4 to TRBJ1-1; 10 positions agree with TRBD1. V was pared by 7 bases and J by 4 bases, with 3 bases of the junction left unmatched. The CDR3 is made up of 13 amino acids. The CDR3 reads CASNRDRGTEAFF. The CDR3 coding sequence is TGTGCCAGCAACAGGGACAGGGGCACTGAAGCTTTCTTT.

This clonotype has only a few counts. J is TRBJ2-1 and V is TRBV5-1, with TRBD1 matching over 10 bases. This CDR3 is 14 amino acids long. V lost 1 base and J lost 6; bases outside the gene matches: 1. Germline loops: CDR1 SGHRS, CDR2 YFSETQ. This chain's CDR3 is CASSLWTGGNEQFF. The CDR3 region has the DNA TGCGCCAGCAGCTTGTGGACAGGGGGCAATGAGCAGTTCTTC.

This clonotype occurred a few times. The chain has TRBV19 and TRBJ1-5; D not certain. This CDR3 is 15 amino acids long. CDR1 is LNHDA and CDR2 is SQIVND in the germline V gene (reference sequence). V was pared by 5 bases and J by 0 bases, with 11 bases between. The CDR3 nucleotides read TGTGCCAGTAGTGTACATTCGACTAGCAATCAGCCCCAGCATTTT. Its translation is CASSVHSTSNQPQHF.

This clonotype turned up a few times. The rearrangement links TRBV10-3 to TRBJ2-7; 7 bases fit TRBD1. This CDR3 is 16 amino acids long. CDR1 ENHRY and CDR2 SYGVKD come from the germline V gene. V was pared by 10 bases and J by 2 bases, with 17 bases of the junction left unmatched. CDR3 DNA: TGTGCCAGCCTGGGTTTTGGGAGACAGGGCCCCTACGAGCAGTACTTC. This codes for CASLGFGRQGPYEQYF.

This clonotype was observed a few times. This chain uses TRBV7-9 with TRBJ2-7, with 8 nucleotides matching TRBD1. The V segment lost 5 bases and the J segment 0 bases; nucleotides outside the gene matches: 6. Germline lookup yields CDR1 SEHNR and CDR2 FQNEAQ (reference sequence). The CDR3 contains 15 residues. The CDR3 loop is CASSRGTGVSYEQYF. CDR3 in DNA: TGTGCCAGCAGCCGTGGGACAGGCGTCTCCTACGAGCAGTACTTC.

This CDR3 is CASRSPAGLKTQYF. In nucleotides, the CDR3 is TGTGCCAGCAGAAGTCCGGCAGGGCTGAAGACCCAGTACTTC. The V and J genes are TRBV28 and TRBJ2-5, with a tentative D call TRBD1 (5 bases). The germline gives CDR1 MDHEN, CDR2 SYDVKM. The V end lost 6 bases, the J end lost 6 bases, and 17 bases lay between the germline ends. CDR3 size: 14 residues.

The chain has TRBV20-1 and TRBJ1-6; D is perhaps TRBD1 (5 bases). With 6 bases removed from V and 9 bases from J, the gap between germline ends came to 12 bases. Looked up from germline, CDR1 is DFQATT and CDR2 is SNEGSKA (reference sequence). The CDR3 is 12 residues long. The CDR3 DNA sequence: TGCAGTGCAAGGCAGGGAAGTTCACCCCTCCACTTT. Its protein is CSARQGSSPLHF.

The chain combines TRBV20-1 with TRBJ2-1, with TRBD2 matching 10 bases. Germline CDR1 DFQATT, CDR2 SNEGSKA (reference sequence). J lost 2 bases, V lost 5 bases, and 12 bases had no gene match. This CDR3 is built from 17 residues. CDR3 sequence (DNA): TGCAGTGCTCGAGGACTAGCGGCCTCTTCCGCCTACAATGAGCAGTTCTTC. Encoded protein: CSARGLAASSAYNEQFF.

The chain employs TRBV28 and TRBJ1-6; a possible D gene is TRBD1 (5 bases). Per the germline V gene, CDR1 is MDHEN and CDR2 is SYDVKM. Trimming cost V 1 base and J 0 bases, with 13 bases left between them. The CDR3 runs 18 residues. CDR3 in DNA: TGTGCCAGCAGTTTATTGGGGCATTTAGACTCCTATAATTCACCCCTCCACTTT. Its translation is CASSLLGHLDSYNSPLHF.

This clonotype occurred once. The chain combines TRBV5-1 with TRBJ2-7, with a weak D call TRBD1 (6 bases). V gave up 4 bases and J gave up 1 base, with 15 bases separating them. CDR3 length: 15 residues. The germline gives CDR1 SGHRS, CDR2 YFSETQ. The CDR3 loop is CASSGRAQGSYEQYF. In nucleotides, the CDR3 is TGCGCCAGCAGCGGCCGGGCCCAGGGGTCCTACGAGCAGTACTTC.

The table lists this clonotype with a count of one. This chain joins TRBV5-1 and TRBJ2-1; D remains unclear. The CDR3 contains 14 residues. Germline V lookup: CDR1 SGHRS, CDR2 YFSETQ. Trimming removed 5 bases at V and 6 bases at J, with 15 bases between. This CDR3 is CASRLPQISNEQFF. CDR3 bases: TGCGCCAGCAGGCTGCCCCAAATAAGCAATGAGCAGTTCTTC.

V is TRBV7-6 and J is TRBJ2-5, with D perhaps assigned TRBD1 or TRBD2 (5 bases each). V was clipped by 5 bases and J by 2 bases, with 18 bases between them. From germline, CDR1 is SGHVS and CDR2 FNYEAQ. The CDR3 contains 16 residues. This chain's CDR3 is CASSRMGDRPQETQYF. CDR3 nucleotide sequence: TGTGCCAGCAGCCGGATGGGGGATCGGCCTCAAGAGACCCAGTACTTC.